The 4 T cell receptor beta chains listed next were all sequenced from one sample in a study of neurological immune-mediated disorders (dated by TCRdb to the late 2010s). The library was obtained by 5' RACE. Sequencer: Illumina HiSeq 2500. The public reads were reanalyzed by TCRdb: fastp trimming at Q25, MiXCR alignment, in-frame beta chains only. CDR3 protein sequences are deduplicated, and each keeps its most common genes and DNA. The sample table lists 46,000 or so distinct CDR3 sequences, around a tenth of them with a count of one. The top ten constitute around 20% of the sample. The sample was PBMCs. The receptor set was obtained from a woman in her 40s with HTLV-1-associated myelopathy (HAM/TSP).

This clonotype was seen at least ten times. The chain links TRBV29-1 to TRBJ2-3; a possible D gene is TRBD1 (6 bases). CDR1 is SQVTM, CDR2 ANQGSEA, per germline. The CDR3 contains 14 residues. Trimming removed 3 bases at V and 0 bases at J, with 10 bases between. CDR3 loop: CSVDLDSSTDTQYF. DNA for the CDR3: TGCAGCGTTGACTTGGACAGCAGCACAGATACGCAGTATTTT.

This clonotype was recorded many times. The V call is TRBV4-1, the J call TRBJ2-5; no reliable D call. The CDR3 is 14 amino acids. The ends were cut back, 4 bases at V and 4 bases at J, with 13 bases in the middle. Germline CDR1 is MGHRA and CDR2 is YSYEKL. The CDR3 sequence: CASSRRMGGETQYF. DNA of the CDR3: TGCGCCAGCAGCCGCCGAATGGGTGGAGAGACCCAGTACTTC.

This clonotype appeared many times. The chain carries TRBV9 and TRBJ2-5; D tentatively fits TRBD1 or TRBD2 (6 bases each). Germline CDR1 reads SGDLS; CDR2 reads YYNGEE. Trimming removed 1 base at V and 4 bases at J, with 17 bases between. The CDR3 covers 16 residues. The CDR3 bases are TGTGCCAGCAGCGTACTGGCCGGGGGCGGCGTAGAGACCCAGTACTTC. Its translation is CASSVLAGGGVETQYF. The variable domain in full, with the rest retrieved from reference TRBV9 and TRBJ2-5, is DSGVTQTPKHLITATGQRVTLRCSPRSGDLSVYWYQQSLDQGLQFLIQYYNGEERAKGNILERFSAQQFPDLHSELNLSSLELGDSALYFCASSVLAGGGVETQYFGPGTRLLVL.

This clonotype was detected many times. The CDR3 DNA sequence: TGTGCCAGCAGTCGAGGACTCGGCCGGTCGGATACGCAGTATTTT. Protein product: CASSRGLGRSDTQYF. V gene TRBV12-3 or TRBV12-4 combines with J gene TRBJ2-3; D possibly corresponds to TRBD2 (5 bases). The CDR3 consists of 15 residues. The V end was cut by 5 bases, the J end by 6 bases, with 18 bases between.